This T cell receptor (beta chain) was sequenced for a study of blood T cell repertoires in COVID-19 (TCRdb year 2020). About the investigation overall: Samples covering the acute and convalescent phases of COVID-19 were provided by collaborators in the United States, Italy and Spain. The prospective study material was composed of cDNA or gDNA derived from T cells, B-cell-depleted T cells, or PBMCs. The dataset comprised deeply sampled blood TCRbeta repertoires from subjects exposed to, actively infected with, or recovered from COVID-19. The repertoires were released in a freely available public database intended as a resource for research on the immune response to SARS-CoV-2. The samples were drawn from the first 160 participants of the ongoing ImmuneRACE study and from over 950 subjects provided by 6 global collaborators. Nearly every sample came with metadata listing a de-identified subject ID, COVID-19 status, age in years and sex. Where available, HLA class I and class II types were obtained from metadata supplied by the sample provider rather than from assay-based typing. The full study reports these points: Clinical and demographic metadata were provided uncurated, with the amount varying by source and participant.

TCRbeta CDR3 regions were amplified from genomic DNA by means of the immunoSEQ Assay, a bias-controlled multiplex PCR. The authors' analysis ran thus. The number of nucleated cells in each sample was estimated by amplification of reference gene primers within the assay. Sequence reads were collapsed and filtered to measure the absolute abundance of every unique TCRbeta CDR3 rearrangement. For each sample, productive Simpson clonality was calculated by taking the square root of Simpson's diversity index across productive rearrangements. TCRdb re-hosts the immuneACCESS table, in-frame sequences only. Its copies lack some clones; in the studies checked, an unresolved V gene accounts for under half of them, and the cause for the rest is not known. That table is the source of V, J and clone size, and D and trimming were worked out from the DNA. Here the sample has approximately 330,000 clones; over 80% occur a single time. Of the sample, roughly a tenth falls within the top ten clones.

In Seattle, one collaborating source enrolled patients while the infection was active and tracked those patients longitudinally over the course of disease. Each collaborating institution followed its own protocols to collect whole blood in K2EDTA tubes. For TCRbeta analysis, collaborators shipped samples as frozen whole blood, isolated PBMCs, or DNA extracted from either of those sample types. Details on this clone: Its antigen remains unidentified. No quality values exist for individual bases; no much larger clone is one base distant.

V gives up 3 bases and J gives up 6 bases, and the segment between their germline ends measures 5 bases. Taken from cysteine to phenylalanine, the CDR3 has 11 residues. Solely the CDR3 DNA is kept, with 33 bases framed from the first base. Per the germline V gene, SGDLS is the CDR1 and YYNGEE is the CDR2. The specimen sequenced was peripheral blood. Rearrangement joined TRBV9 to TRBJ2-3; a tentative D match to TRBD2 spans 5 bases. The receptor's source is a man aged 25 to 40 with COVID-19, enrolled during active disease. The CDR3 protein is CASSAGDTQYF. The DNA sequence is as follows: TGTGCCAGCAGCGCGGGGGATACGCAGTATTTT.